This T cell receptor beta chain was identified in a study of blood T cell repertoires in COVID-19. Enrolled during active infection, Seattle patients were then followed longitudinally. Assay used: immunoSEQ multiplex PCR; TCRdb lists only in-frame clones, some missing. This sample carries more than 350,000 clones, around 87% of them seen once, and the ten largest clones take over 9.5%. Per germline, CDR1 LNHDA and CDR2 SQIVND (reference sequence). J was trimmed by 0 bases and V by 10 bases; bases with no gene match: 8. The CDR3 has 15 amino acids. Sequenced material: peripheral blood. This clonotype originated in a woman aged 25-40 years with COVID-19, enrolled during active disease. The chain uses TRBV19 and TRBJ2-1; 8 nucleotides align to TRBD2. CDR3 in amino acids: CATRRGGGSYNEQFF. The CDR3 DNA sequence: TGTGCCACCCGCCGGGGGGGTGGCTCCTACAATGAGCAGTTCTTC.